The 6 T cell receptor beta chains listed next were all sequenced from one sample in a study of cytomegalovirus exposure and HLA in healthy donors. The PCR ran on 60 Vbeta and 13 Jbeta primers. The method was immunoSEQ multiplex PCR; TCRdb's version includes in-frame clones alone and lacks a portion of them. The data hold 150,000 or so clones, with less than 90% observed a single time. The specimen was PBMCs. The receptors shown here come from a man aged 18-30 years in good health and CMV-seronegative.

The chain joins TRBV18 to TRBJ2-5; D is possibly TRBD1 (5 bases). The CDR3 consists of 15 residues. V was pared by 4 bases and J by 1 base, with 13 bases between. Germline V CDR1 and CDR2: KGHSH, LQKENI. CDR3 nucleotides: TGTGCCAGCTCACAAAGATTCGACAGCCAAGAGACCCAGTACTTC. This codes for CASSQRFDSQETQYF.

CDR3 in DNA: TGTGCCTGGAGTGTGTCTGGGGGGATCTCTGGGGCCAACGTCCTGACTTTC. Protein product: CAWSVSGGISGANVLTF. This chain links TRBV30 with TRBJ2-6; TRBD2 is a possible D gene (6 bases). Trimming removed 0 bases at V and 0 bases at J, with 12 bases between. The CDR3 has 17 amino acids. Germline CDR1 reads GTSNPN; CDR2 reads SVGIG (reference sequence).

CDR3 in DNA: TGTGCCAGCAGCCCCGCCGAGGCAGGGGGTCAGTTCTTC. Translated: CASSPAEAGGQFF. The chain couples TRBV7-7 to TRBJ2-1, with 7 bases that match TRBD1. CDR3 length equals 13 residues. Germline CDR1 reads SSHAT; CDR2 reads FNYEAQ (reference sequence). V was pared by 5 bases and J by 13 bases, with 11 bases of the junction left unmatched.

In DNA, the CDR3 is TGTGCCAGCAGCTCCAGCCGGGACAGGGTAAGCCACGAGCAGTACTTC. This codes for CASSSSRDRVSHEQYF. V usage is TRBV7-9 and J usage is TRBJ2-7; 9 nucleotides match TRBD1. Germline CDR1 SEHNR, CDR2 FQNEAQ (reference sequence). This CDR3 is 16 amino acids long. V dropped 4 bases and J dropped 5; count of bases not matched to a gene: 12.

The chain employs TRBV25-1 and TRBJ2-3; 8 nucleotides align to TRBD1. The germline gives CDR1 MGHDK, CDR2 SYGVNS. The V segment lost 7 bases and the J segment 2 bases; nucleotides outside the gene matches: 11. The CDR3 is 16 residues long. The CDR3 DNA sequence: TGTGCCAGCACCCCACGTGCAGGGGGCCACACAGATACGCAGTATTTT. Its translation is CASTPRAGGHTDTQYF. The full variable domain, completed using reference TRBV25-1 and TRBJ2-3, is EADIYQTPRYLVIGTGKKITLECSQTMGHDKMYWYQQDPGMELHLIHYSYGVNSTEKGDLSSESTVSRIRTEHFPLTLESARPSHTSQYLCASTPRAGGHTDTQYFGPGTRLTVL.

CDR3 sequence: CASSLWGGNQPQHF. The CDR3 DNA is TGTGCCAGCAGTTTATGGGGGGGCAATCAGCCCCAGCATTTT. J is TRBJ1-5 and V is TRBV27; tentatively, D is TRBD1 (5 bases). The V and J ends lost 1 base and 2 bases respectively, with 6 bases between them. The CDR3 extends over 14 amino acids. Germline V gene lookup returns CDR1 MNHEY and CDR2 SMNVEV (reference sequence).